This TCR beta chain was found in a study of blood T cell repertoires in COVID-19. The CDR3 extends over 16 amino acids. V trimming: 7 bases; J trimming: 4 bases; junction bases outside the gene matches: 12. The germline V gene encodes CDR1 MDHEN and CDR2 SYDVKM. Some clones are missing from TCRdb's copy, which holds only in-frame ones; the method was immunoSEQ multiplex PCR. This sample has roughly 6,400 clones, with 84% found just once. The sequenced sample consisted of peripheral blood. The TCR was taken from a human donor with active COVID-19. The donor label of this sample is uncertain. This chain joins TRBV28 and TRBJ2-2; 7 bases fit TRBD1. The CDR3 sequence is CASKLRGTEGTGELFF. The DNA of the CDR3 is TGTGCCAGCAAACTCAGGGGGACAGAGGGCACCGGGGAGCTGTTTTTT.